The 11 T cell receptor beta chains given below trace back to one sample, sequenced in a study of blood T cell repertoires in COVID-19. Using immunoSEQ multiplex PCR, the repertoire was profiled, and TCRdb retains in-frame clones only, with some absent. Counted here are 350,000 to 450,000 clones, approximately 89% occurring once; the ten biggest clones make up approximately 1.9%. Sequencing input: PBMCs or T cells enriched from blood (not recorded which). The source is a man aged 40-55 years in a cohort exposed to, infected with or recovered from COVID-19 (not recorded which).

This clone showed up just once. V usage is TRBV18 and J usage is TRBJ1-6; D gene uncertain. V shed 5 bases and J shed 10 bases, with 12 bases lying between them. Germline CDR1 and CDR2: KGHSH and LQKENI. The CDR3 is 13 residues long. The CDR3 loop is CASSVSRESPLHF. Here the CDR3 DNA reads TGTGCCAGCTCAGTGTCTCGGGAGTCACCCCTCCACTTT.

The chain carries TRBV27 and TRBJ1-2, with TRBD1 matching 8 bases. Germline trimming cut 0 bases from V and 11 bases from J; bases unmatched to any gene: 8. There are 14 residues in the CDR3. Germline V gene sequence: CDR1 MNHEY, CDR2 SMNVEV (reference sequence). This CDR3 is CASSLSMTGVSYTF. The DNA for the CDR3 is TGTGCCAGCAGTTTATCCATGACAGGGGTCTCGTACACCTTC.

V is TRBV7-9 and J is TRBJ1-1, with D hard to call. This CDR3 spans 14 amino acids. In germline, CDR1 is SEHNR, CDR2 FQNEAQ (reference sequence). The V and J ends lost 1 base and 3 bases respectively, with 9 bases between them. CDR3 amino acids: CASSLGTAHTEAFF. CDR3 nucleotide sequence: TGTGCCAGCAGCTTAGGAACCGCGCACACTGAAGCTTTCTTT.

The chain links TRBV28 to TRBJ2-1; perhaps TRBD2 as D (6 bases). CDR1 MDHEN and CDR2 SYDVKM come from the germline V gene. This CDR3 is built from 14 residues. V was pared by 6 bases and J by 1 base, with 10 bases between. The CDR3 loop reads CASRPGTSYNEQFF. For the CDR3, the DNA is TGTGCCAGCAGACCCGGGACTTCCTACAATGAGCAGTTCTTC.

The chain carries TRBV6-5 and TRBJ1-1; D might be TRBD1 (5 bases). Germline CDR1 is MNHEY and CDR2 is SVGAGI. The CDR3 length is 13 residues. Trimming removed 8 bases from V and 4 bases from J, with 14 bases in between. The CDR3 loop is CASGNHGGTEAFF. CDR3 bases: TGTGCCAGCGGCAACCACGGGGGCACTGAAGCTTTCTTT.

V usage is TRBV7-9 and J usage is TRBJ2-7, with D tentatively TRBD2 (5 bases). Deletions cut 0 bases from V and 3 bases from J, with 18 bases between. The V gene's germline CDR1 is SEHNR and CDR2 FQNEAQ (reference sequence). CDR3 size: 17 residues. The CDR3 DNA sequence: TGTGCCAGCAGCTTAGCCGGGAAGGTAGCGTTGGTCTACGAGCAGTACTTC. Residues: CASSLAGKVALVYEQYF.

The chain is built from TRBV11-2 and TRBJ2-2; 8 bases line up with TRBD1. The CDR3 sequence is 16 residues long. V shed 6 bases, J shed 6 bases, and the junction held 12 bases outside the gene matches. Looked up from germline, CDR1 is SGHAT and CDR2 is FQNNGV. The CDR3 reads CASRSRNTGGAGELFF. CDR3 bases: TGTGCCAGCAGATCACGAAACACAGGGGGAGCCGGGGAGCTGTTTTTT.

CDR3 loop: CASSETDTGELFF. DNA for the CDR3: TGTGCCAGCAGTGAGACAGACACCGGGGAGCTGTTTTTT. The rearrangement uses TRBV6-4 and TRBJ2-2, with D tentatively TRBD1 (5 bases). V lost 3 bases and J lost 3, with 5 bases in between. The CDR3 is made up of 13 amino acids. Germline CDR1 is MRHNA and CDR2 is SNTAGT.

The genes are TRBV10-3 and TRBJ2-1, with 10 positions matching TRBD2. J lost 4 bases, V lost 10 bases, and 4 bases had no gene match. The CDR3 runs 13 residues. The germline V gene has CDR1 ENHRY and CDR2 SYGVKD. The CDR3 region is CATRTSGYNEQFF. CDR3 bases: TGTGCCACTAGGACTAGCGGTTACAATGAGCAGTTCTTC.

A single count supports this clone. The chain employs TRBV6-1 and TRBJ1-2, with unresolved D. V dropped 2 bases and J dropped 6 bases, with 13 bases sitting between them. The CDR3 contains 14 residues. The germline gives CDR1 MNHNS, CDR2 SASEGT. For the CDR3, the DNA is TGTGCCAGCAGTGAATACTTTGGTTTGAATGGCTACACCTTC. This codes for CASSEYFGLNGYTF.

The CDR3 DNA sequence: TGTGCCAGCAGTTTCGGGACAAGCTATGGCTACACCTTC. This translates into CASSFGTSYGYTF. This sequence joins TRBV28 and TRBJ1-2, with D perhaps TRBD1 (6 bases). CDR1 and CDR2 from the germline V gene are MDHEN and SYDVKM. With 3 bases removed from V and 4 bases from J, the gap between germline ends came to 9 bases. This CDR3 is built from 13 residues.